This TCR beta chain was obtained from a study of cytomegalovirus exposure and HLA in healthy donors. The table lists this clone with a few counts. CDR3 length equals 11 residues. V was clipped by 6 bases and J by 1 base, with 3 bases between them. CDR1 and CDR2 (germline): MNHEY, SVGAGI. Amplification used 60 Vbeta primers and 13 Jbeta primers. Assay used: immunoSEQ multiplex PCR; TCRdb lists only in-frame clones, some missing. The table records 95,000 to 150,000 clones, roughly 80% of them present only once. Sequenced input: PBMCs. The rearrangement joins TRBV6-5 to TRBJ1-1; D is unclear. This TCR was sampled from a female donor in good health and CMV-seronegative. The CDR3 DNA sequence: TGTGCCAGCAGCCGGAACACTGAAGCTTTCTTT. It codes for CASSRNTEAFF.